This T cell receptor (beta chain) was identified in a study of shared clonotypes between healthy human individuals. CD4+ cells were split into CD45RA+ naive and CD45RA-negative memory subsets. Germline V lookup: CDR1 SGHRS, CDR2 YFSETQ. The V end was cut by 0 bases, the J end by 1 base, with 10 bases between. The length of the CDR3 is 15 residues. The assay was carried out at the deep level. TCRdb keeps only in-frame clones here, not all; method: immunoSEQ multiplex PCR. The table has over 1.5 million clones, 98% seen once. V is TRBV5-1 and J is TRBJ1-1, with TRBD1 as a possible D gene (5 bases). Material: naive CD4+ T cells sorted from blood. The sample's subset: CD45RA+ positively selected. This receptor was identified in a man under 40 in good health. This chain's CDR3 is CASSLAEDTNTEAFF. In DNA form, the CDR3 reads TGCGCCAGCAGCTTGGCCGAGGACACGAACACTGAAGCTTTCTTT.